The 24 T cell receptor beta chains in this list originate from one sample, sequenced in a study of cytomegalovirus exposure and HLA in healthy donors. PCR was performed using 60 Vbeta and 13 Jbeta primers. Only in-frame clones appear in the TCRdb table, and some are missing; sequencing was by immunoSEQ multiplex PCR. This sample has over 100,000 clones; about 78% occur once, and the top ten carry approximately 1.6%. Sequenced: PBMCs. The receptor source for this set is a female donor in good health and CMV-seronegative.

The chain employs TRBV7-9 and TRBJ1-2; TRBD1 agrees at 10 bases. CDR1 is SEHNR and CDR2 is FQNEAQ in the germline V gene (reference sequence). The V gene end was trimmed by 3 bases and the J gene end by 7 bases; junction bases not matched to a gene: 5. This CDR3 comprises 14 residues. The CDR3: CASSFSGTGVGYTF. Here the CDR3 DNA reads TGTGCCAGCAGCTTTTCCGGGACAGGGGTTGGCTACACCTTC. The full variable domain, completed using reference TRBV7-9 and TRBJ1-2, is DTGVSQNPRHKITKRGQNVTFRCDPISEHNRLYWYRQTLGQGPEFLTYFQNEAQLEKSRLLSDRFSAERPKGSFSTLEIQRTEQGDSAMYLCASSFSGTGVGYTFGSGTRLTVV.

This clone has a handful of counts. CDR3 loop: CASSYGGGNTEAFF. The CDR3 DNA is TGTGCCAGCAGTTACGGGGGGGGGAACACTGAAGCTTTCTTT. The rearrangement links TRBV6-5 to TRBJ1-1; tentatively, D is TRBD1 (5 bases). There are 14 residues in the CDR3. Trimming left V 2 bases short and J 1 base short, with 8 bases between. Germline V gene data show CDR1 as MNHEY and CDR2 as SVGAGI.

V and J are TRBV28 and TRBJ1-2, with 8 bases lining up with TRBD1. CDR1 and CDR2 from the germline V gene are MDHEN and SYDVKM. The length of the CDR3 is 14 residues. J lost 2 bases, V lost 6 bases, and 5 bases had no gene match. CDR3 in DNA: TGTGCCAGCAGCCTCAGGGGGCGAAACTATGGCTACACCTTC. It translates to CASSLRGRNYGYTF.

V gene TRBV4-2 combines with J gene TRBJ1-6; 9 positions agree with TRBD1. The germline gives CDR1 LGHNA, CDR2 YNFKEQ. The J segment lost 8 bases and the V segment lost 4 bases, leaving 3 bases of the junction unmatched. This CDR3 is 14 amino acids long. CDR3 protein: CASSPGQGHSPLHF. In DNA form, the CDR3 reads TGTGCCAGCAGCCCGGGACAGGGACATTCACCCCTCCACTTT.

The genes are TRBV5-1 and TRBJ2-1; D remains unclear. CDR3 length equals 16 residues. V was cut by 0 bases and J by 4 bases, with 14 bases left in between. Germline CDR1 SGHRS, CDR2 YFSETQ. CDR3 region: CASSLDGGRAYNEQFF. CDR3 in DNA: TGCGCCAGCAGCTTGGACGGTGGTAGAGCTTACAATGAGCAGTTCTTC.

The CDR3 DNA follows: TGTGCCAGCAGCTTAGGAGGGCTGGGGAAGAACACCGGGGAGCTGTTTTTT. The encoded protein is CASSLGGLGKNTGELFF. The chain recombines TRBV11-3 with TRBJ2-2; a weak D match, TRBD2 (5 bases). Germline lookup yields CDR1 SGHNT and CDR2 YENEEA. Trimming pared 1 base from V and 1 base from J, leaving 13 bases between. The CDR3 runs to 17 residues.

The chain employs TRBV19 and TRBJ2-3, with 7 bases identical to TRBD2. Per germline, CDR1 LNHDA and CDR2 SQIVND (reference sequence). V lost 5 bases, J lost 2 bases, and 4 bases stayed unmatched. The CDR3 length is 14 residues. The CDR3 is CASSRDYDTDTQYF. For the CDR3, the DNA is TGTGCCAGTAGTCGGGACTACGACACAGATACGCAGTATTTT.

This chain links TRBV19 with TRBJ2-7; 11 bases fit TRBD2. Germline assignment: CDR1 LNHDA and CDR2 SQIVND (reference sequence). V shed 9 bases, J shed 2 bases, and the junction held 9 bases outside the gene matches. The CDR3 sequence is 15 residues long. CDR3 protein: CASSPGLADAYEQYF. DNA of the CDR3: TGTGCCAGCTCCCCGGGACTAGCGGACGCCTACGAGCAGTACTTC.

This sequence joins TRBV2 and TRBJ1-3; unclear D gene. The CDR3 extends over 16 amino acids. V lost 4 bases and J 0 bases, leaving 13 bases between the germline ends. The germline CDR1 and CDR2 sequences are SNHLY and FYNNEI. CDR3 coding DNA: TGTGCCAGCAGTGCGGGAGGGCCATTCTCTGGAAACACCATATATTTT. This sequence encodes CASSAGGPFSGNTIYF.

This clone was observed a handful of times. The V gene is TRBV4-2, the J gene TRBJ1-3; a possible D gene is TRBD1 (6 bases). This CDR3 is 16 amino acids long. V dropped 2 bases and J dropped 4 bases, with 15 bases sitting between them. Germline V gene sequence: CDR1 LGHNA, CDR2 YNFKEQ. The CDR3 DNA is TGTGCCAGCAGCCAATCACAGGGAGCGGAAGGAAACACCATATATTTT. Translation gives CASSQSQGAEGNTIYF.

CDR3 residues: CASAVSGANVLTF. Here the CDR3 DNA reads TGTGCCAGCGCAGTCTCTGGGGCCAACGTCCTGACTTTC. The chain employs TRBV11-3 and TRBJ2-6; no clear D. Trimming shortened V by 8 bases and J by 0 bases, and 5 bases separated the two germline ends. The CDR3 loop spans 13 amino acids. Germline V gene lookup returns CDR1 SGHNT and CDR2 YENEEA.

The gene calls are TRBV27 and TRBJ2-5; 8 nucleotides line up with TRBD1. The J call is in doubt because the DNA end fits TRBJ2-7 better. Germline V CDR1 and CDR2: MNHEY, SMNVEV (reference sequence). The CDR3 extends over 16 amino acids. CDR3 bases: TGTGCCAGCAGTCCTCCCGGGACAGGTGTCTGGTACGAGCAGTACTTC. As protein: CASSPPGTGVWYEQYF.

V gene TRBV19 combines with J gene TRBJ1-1; TRBD1 agrees at 8 bases. The CDR3 runs 16 residues. CDR1 and CDR2 (germline): LNHDA, SQIVND (reference sequence). V was clipped by 3 bases and J by 4 bases; unmatched bases: 10. The CDR3 sequence: CASSIVAGGLGTEAFF. The CDR3 nucleotides are TGTGCCAGTAGTATCGTTGCAGGGGGCCTTGGCACTGAAGCTTTCTTT.

DNA of the CDR3: TGTGCCAGCAGTCAGGGGACGTCCGTGGGCGAGCAGTACTTC. This encodes CASSQGTSVGEQYF. The chain uses TRBV28 and TRBJ2-7, with a weak D call TRBD1 (6 bases). CDR3 length: 14 amino acids. The V gene lost 5 bases and the J gene lost 6 bases, with 17 bases spanning the gap. Germline V gives CDR1 MDHEN, CDR2 SYDVKM.

This clone was picked up a small number of times. The V and J genes are TRBV6-6 and TRBJ2-5; D might be TRBD1 (6 bases). V was shortened by 2 bases and J by 5 bases, with 12 bases between the two germline ends. Germline V gives CDR1 MNHNY, CDR2 SVGAGI (reference sequence). The CDR3 sequence is 14 residues long. The CDR3 region is CASSYTTGFETQYF. The CDR3 coding sequence is TGTGCCAGCAGTTACACGACAGGTTTCGAGACCCAGTACTTC.

This clone has just one count. The chain is built from TRBV4-1 and TRBJ2-6; 8 bases are a match to TRBD1. J lost 2 bases, V lost 0 bases, and 6 bases had no gene match. The CDR3 is 18 amino acids. Germline loops: CDR1 MGHRA, CDR2 YSYEKL. The CDR3, as DNA: TGCGCCAGCAGCCAAGAAGGACAGGGCACCCCTGGGGCCAACGTCCTGACTTTC. It codes for CASSQEGQGTPGANVLTF.

The chain carries TRBV2 and TRBJ1-4; a weak D match, TRBD1 (5 bases). The CDR3 is made up of 14 amino acids. Germline lookup yields CDR1 SNHLY and CDR2 FYNNEI. With 5 bases removed from V and 8 bases from J, the gap between germline ends came to 15 bases. CDR3 residues: CASSLIQGREKLFF. CDR3 DNA sequence: TGTGCCAGCAGTTTAATTCAGGGAAGGGAAAAACTGTTTTTT.

This clone was seen just once. The chain recombines TRBV5-1 with TRBJ1-3; 7 nucleotides match TRBD1. The trim removed 4 bases at V and 0 bases at J, leaving 7 bases unmatched. Germline V gene lookup returns CDR1 SGHRS and CDR2 YFSETQ. The CDR3 is 16 residues long. CDR3 nucleotides: TGCGCCAGCAGCGCTGGACAGGCCATCTCTGGAAACACCATATATTTT. This gives the protein CASSAGQAISGNTIYF.

The V and J genes are TRBV30 and TRBJ2-1, with TRBD1 matching over 7 bases. Germline V gives CDR1 GTSNPN, CDR2 SVGIG (reference sequence). This CDR3 has 15 residues. J was trimmed by 0 bases and V by 0 bases; bases with no gene match: 2. In DNA, the CDR3 is TGTGCCTGGAGTGTCGGGACAGTCTCCTACAATGAGCAGTTCTTC. The encoded protein is CAWSVGTVSYNEQFF.

V usage is TRBV7-9 and J usage is TRBJ2-7; D is perhaps TRBD1 (7 bases). CDR3 length: 16 amino acids. V lost 5 bases and J 3 bases, leaving 20 bases between the germline ends. Germline V gene data show CDR1 as SEHNR and CDR2 as FQNEAQ (reference sequence). CDR3 nucleotide sequence: TGTGCCAGCAGCCCTCAGCAGGCAGGGGGGCTCTACGAGCAGTACTTC. It specifies CASSPQQAGGLYEQYF. The full variable domain, in which reference TRBV7-9 and TRBJ2-7 provide the parts outside the CDR3, is DTGVSQNPRHKITKRGQNVTFRCDPISEHNRLYWYRQTLGQGPEFLTYFQNEAQLEKSRLLSDRFSAERPKGSFSTLEIQRTEQGDSAMYLCASSPQQAGGLYEQYFGPGTRLTVT.

This clone was seen a few times. The rearrangement links TRBV4-2 to TRBJ2-2, with 10 bases fitting TRBD2. The length of the CDR3 is 16 residues. Germline V gene sequence: CDR1 LGHNA, CDR2 YNFKEQ. With V trimmed by 4 bases and J by 1 base, 3 bases remained unmatched. CDR3 sequence (DNA): TGTGCCAGCAGCCCTAGCGGGAGTGGGAACACCGGGGAGCTGTTTTTT. It yields the protein CASSPSGSGNTGELFF.

V and J are TRBV15 and TRBJ1-2; maybe TRBD1 (5 bases). The CDR3 length is 15 residues. The germline gives CDR1 LNHNV, CDR2 YYDKDF (reference sequence). The V end lost 0 bases, the J end lost 8 bases, and 16 bases lay between the germline ends. This CDR3 reads CATSRDYAQGSGYTF. The CDR3 DNA reads TGTGCCACCAGCAGAGATTACGCCCAGGGCAGCGGCTACACCTTC.

The chain joins TRBV28 to TRBJ1-1; weak D call: TRBD1 (5 bases). CDR1 MDHEN and CDR2 SYDVKM come from the germline V gene. This CDR3 region has 12 residues. Trimming removed 6 bases at V and 8 bases at J, with 13 bases between. CDR3 amino acids: CASSPAGLEAFF. CDR3 DNA: TGTGCCAGCAGCCCCGCGGGGCTAGAAGCTTTCTTT.

The J gene is TRBJ2-5, the V gene TRBV4-3; the D is unclear. The end of the DNA fits TRBJ2-7 better, so the J call may be wrong. Per the germline V gene, CDR1 is LGHNA and CDR2 is YSLEER. The CDR3 totals 15 residues. This chain's CDR3 is CASSQGRDSFYEQYF. The CDR3, as DNA: TGCGCCAGCAGCCAAGGACGAGACTCCTTCTACGAGCAGTACTTC.